This T cell receptor (beta chain) is drawn from a study of T-cell memory formation after mild COVID-19. In TCRdb, the 5' RACE reads were re-called with MiXCR into one record per CDR3 protein. The sample comprises around 510,000 distinct CDR3 sequences, less than 25% of which are singletons, and around 9.2% rests with the top ten. The V gene lost 0 bases and the J gene lost 4 bases, with 11 bases spanning the gap. This CDR3 is 15 amino acids long. Looked up from germline, CDR1 is SGHKS and CDR2 is YYEKEE (reference sequence). The sample comprised PBMCs or a T cell subset sorted from them (not recorded which). This TCR was recovered from an adult woman who had mild COVID-19 (a few samples of this study predate the infection). Cell type and time point are not known. The chain uses TRBV5-5 and TRBJ1-5, with a tentative D call TRBD1 (6 bases). The chain's CDR3 is CASSLVQGWNQPQHF. CDR3 in DNA: TGTGCCAGCAGCTTGGTACAGGGTTGGAATCAGCCCCAGCATTTT.